A selection of T cell receptor beta chains follows, all from one sample in a study of blood T cell repertoires in COVID-19. Produced via immunoSEQ multiplex PCR; TCRdb's table is partial and in-frame only. The repertoire holds roughly 250,000 clones, with approximately 85% as singletons. Material: PBMCs or T cells enriched from blood (not recorded which). These receptors originate from a woman aged 45 to 65 who had recovered from COVID-19. Both conserved end residues are part of each CDR3. The D gene is left open where the match is weak. Only some rows state a clone size, as once, few, many or a class for expanded clones.

TRBV19	TRBD1	.	TRBJ1-2	CASRGTGTGNGYTF	TGTGCCAGTAGGGGGACAGGGACCGGGAATGGCTACACCTTC
TRBV6-1	.	.	TRBJ2-7	CASSEGGVIYEQYF	TGTGCCAGCAGTGAAGGGGGAGTGATATACGAGCAGTACTTC
TRBV11-3	.	few	TRBJ2-1	CASSLGYLDGSSYNEQFF	TGTGCCAGCAGCTTAGGATACCTCGACGGGAGCTCCTACAATGAGCAGTTCTTC
TRBV28	.	.	TRBJ1-2	CASSPFGGGLSLNYGYTF	TGTGCCAGCAGTCCCTTCGGGGGGGGGCTTTCCCTTAACTATGGCTACACCTTC
TRBV11-2	TRBD2	once	TRBJ2-3	CASRRGGSFADTQYF	TGTGCCAGCAGAAGAGGCGGGAGTTTCGCAGATACGCAGTATTTT
TRBV5-1	TRBD1	once	TRBJ1-4	CASSPNHSGTGDEKLFF	TGCGCCAGCAGCCCGAACCATTCCGGGACAGGGGATGAAAAACTGTTTTTT
TRBV5-1	.	.	TRBJ1-6	CASSSPETNSPLHF	TGCGCCAGCAGCTCCCCAGAAACTAATTCACCCCTCCACTTT
TRBV25-1	.	.	TRBJ1-5	CASSEWDTNQPQHF	TGTGCCAGCAGTGAATGGGACACCAATCAGCCCCAGCATTTT
TRBV3-1/TRBV3-2	TRBD1	.	TRBJ2-7	CASSHRQGATYEQYF	TGTGCCAGCAGCCACAGACAGGGGGCTACCTACGAGCAGTACTTC
TRBV9	TRBD1	once	TRBJ2-6	CASSVGTGDGSGANVLTF	TGTGCCAGCAGCGTAGGGACAGGGGACGGCTCTGGGGCCAACGTCCTGACTTTC
TRBV28	.	.	TRBJ2-3	CASSLSGGGTDTQYF	TGTGCCAGCAGTTTATCTGGGGGCGGCACAGATACGCAGTATTTT
TRBV2	TRBD1	.	TRBJ2-4	CASSEGDRRYPKNIQYF	TGTGCCAGCAGTGAAGGGGACAGGCGGTACCCCAAAAACATTCAGTACTTC
TRBV27	TRBD1	.	TRBJ1-2	CASSSTGGSYTF	TGTGCCAGCAGTTCGACAGGGGGCAGCTACACCTTC
TRBV3-1/TRBV3-2	.	.	TRBJ1-1	CASSRSYGTEAFF	TGTGCCAGCAGCCGGAGCTACGGCACTGAAGCTTTCTTT
TRBV18	TRBD1	once	TRBJ2-7	CASSPSTGRAYEQYF	TGTGCCAGCTCACCTTCGACAGGGAGAGCCTACGAGCAGTACTTC
TRBV7-9	.	.	TRBJ1-4	CASSLAGAHEKLFF	TGTGCCAGCAGCTTAGCGGGGGCCCATGAAAAACTGTTTTTT
TRBV18	.	.	TRBJ1-2	CASSPRGDGNYGYTF	TGTGCCAGCTCACCACGGGGGGACGGAAACTATGGCTACACCTTC
TRBV27	.	once	TRBJ2-1	CASSLAGLLYNEQFF	TGTGCCAGCAGTTTAGCGGGACTGCTCTACAATGAGCAGTTCTTC
TRBV7-3	TRBD1	.	TRBJ2-1	CASSIYPAGQGNNEQFF	TGTGCCAGCAGCATATACCCGGCGGGACAGGGGAACAATGAGCAGTTCTTC
TRBV28	.	.	TRBJ1-6	CASSSPRGYNSPLHF	TGTGCCAGCAGCTCCCCCCGGGGTTATAATTCACCCCTCCACTTT
TRBV7-9	TRBD1	.	TRBJ1-4	CASSRQDRKNEKLFF	TGTGCCAGCAGCCGCCAGGACAGGAAAAATGAAAAACTGTTTTTT
TRBV6-1	TRBD1	.	TRBJ2-7	CASSESGTGSYEQYF	TGTGCCAGCAGTGAAAGTGGGACAGGGTCCTACGAGCAGTACTTC
TRBV21-1	.	.	TRBJ2-3	CASSKAGGTPASAGVVADTQYF	TGTGCCAGCAGCAAAGCAGGGGGAACCCCGGCATCAGCGGGAGTCGTAGCAGATACGCAGTATTTT
TRBV10-1	TRBD2	.	TRBJ2-7	CASSSGTKFYEQYF	TGCGCCAGCAGTTCCGGGACTAAGTTCTACGAGCAGTACTTC
TRBV7-9	TRBD1	.	TRBJ1-6	CASSLGGAGGMVPPLHF	TGTGCCAGCAGCTTAGGGGGGGCAGGGGGAATGGTGCCACCCCTCCACTTT
TRBV18	.	.	TRBJ2-1	CASSPSQGSYNEQFF	TGTGCCAGCTCACCATCGCAGGGCTCCTACAATGAGCAGTTCTTC
TRBV3-1/TRBV3-2	TRBD1	.	TRBJ1-2	CASSQGSGGADYGYTF	TGTGCCAGCAGCCAAGGTTCAGGGGGCGCCGACTATGGCTACACCTTC
TRBV3-1/TRBV3-2	TRBD2	.	TRBJ2-7	CASSQDRRMSGRPYQSFYEQYF	TGTGCCAGCAGCCAAGATCGCCGGATGAGCGGGAGGCCCTACCAGTCCTTCTACGAGCAGTACTTC
TRBV6-5	.	.	TRBJ1-6	CASSYMGGSPLHF	TGTGCCAGCAGTTACATGGGGGGTTCACCCCTCCACTTT
TRBV28	.	once	TRBJ2-2	CASRRFSRAGELFF	TGTGCCAGCAGAAGATTCTCGAGGGCCGGGGAGCTGTTTTTT
TRBV3-1/TRBV3-2	.	.	TRBJ1-3	CASSQGAAVGNTIYF	TGTGCCAGCAGCCAGGGGGCTGCGGTTGGAAACACCATATATTTT
TRBV24-1	.	.	TRBJ1-5	CATTGGGQPQHF	TGTGCCACCACCGGAGGTGGTCAGCCCCAGCATTTT
TRBV2	TRBD1	.	TRBJ1-1	CAGDRGRGTEAFF	TGTGCCGGGGACAGGGGGCGCGGAACTGAAGCTTTCTTT
TRBV28	.	.	TRBJ1-1	CASSLTGPNTEAFF	TGTGCCAGCAGTCTTACAGGACCGAACACTGAAGCTTTCTTT
TRBV28	.	.	TRBJ2-1	CASSSPQVSGRTSYNEQFF	TGTGCCAGCAGTTCCCCCCAAGTTAGCGGTCGCACCTCCTACAATGAGCAGTTCTTC
TRBV30	.	.	TRBJ2-1	CAWSESSYNEQFF	TGTGCCTGGAGTGAGAGCTCCTACAATGAGCAGTTCTTC
TRBV7-2	.	.	TRBJ2-7	CASSSSGGFSYEQYF	TGTGCCAGCAGCTCCTCAGGCGGGTTCTCCTACGAGCAGTACTTC
TRBV28	TRBD1	few	TRBJ1-1	CASRPRTGRNTEAFF	TGTGCCAGCAGACCCCGGACAGGGCGGAACACTGAAGCTTTCTTT
TRBV11-2	TRBD2	.	TRBJ2-3	CASRTSGRRKNTQYF	TGTGCCAGCCGGACTAGCGGGAGGCGGAAGAATACGCAGTATTTT
TRBV2	TRBD1	.	TRBJ2-1	CASSARTGDNEQFF	TGTGCCAGCAGTGCTCGGACAGGGGACAATGAGCAGTTCTTC
TRBV7-2	.	.	TRBJ1-2	CASSGWAAYGYTF	TGTGCCAGCAGCGGGTGGGCAGCTTATGGCTACACCTTC
TRBV23-1	.	.	TRBJ2-2	CASSPSTGELFF	TGCGCCAGCAGCCCCAGCACCGGGGAGCTGTTTTTT
TRBV14	.	.	TRBJ1-1	CASSRGLGGSTEAFF	TGTGCCAGCAGCCGGGGCCTCGGCGGGAGCACTGAAGCTTTCTTT
TRBV6-5	.	.	TRBJ2-5	CASSPSIQETQYF	TGTGCCAGCAGCCCCTCTATCCAAGAGACCCAGTACTTC
TRBV5-6	.	.	TRBJ1-2	CASSMGIYGYTF	TGTGCCAGCAGCATGGGTATCTATGGCTACACCTTC
TRBV7-2	TRBD2	.	TRBJ2-7	CASSLDLLAGREQYF	TGTGCCAGCAGCTTAGATCTACTAGCGGGCCGGGAGCAGTACTTC